Following are 22 T cell receptor beta chains from one sample sequenced in a study of identical twins' blood T cells. MiXCR, run by TCRdb on the 5' RACE reads, gives a single entry per CDR3 protein. The table lists fewer than 450,000 distinct CDR3 sequences, over 25% of them singletons, with more than 5.5% in the top ten. Sequencing used PBMCs. The source of these receptors is a woman aged 18 to 55 in good health.

The V and J genes are TRBV19 and TRBJ1-5, with D maybe TRBD1 (5 bases). This CDR3 spans 15 amino acids. Between the trimmed V and J ends, which lost 3 bases and 7 bases, there was a span of 16 bases. In germline, CDR1 is LNHDA, CDR2 SQIVND (reference sequence). The CDR3 coding sequence is TGTGCCAGTAGTATCGCCCGACGGGGGGACCAGCCCCAGCATTTT. Translated: CASSIARRGDQPQHF. The full variable domain, its missing parts supplied by reference TRBV19 and TRBJ1-5, is DGGITQSPKYLFRKEGQNVTLSCEQNLNHDAMYWYRQDPGQGLRLIYYSQIVNDFQKGDIAEGYSVSREKKESFPLTVTSAQKNPTAFYLCASSIARRGDQPQHFGDGTRLSIL.

A few counts support this clonotype. The rearrangement uses TRBV20-1 and TRBJ1-2; D is perhaps TRBD1 (5 bases). Per germline, CDR1 DFQATT and CDR2 SNEGSKA (reference sequence). V lost 5 bases, J lost 8 bases, and 12 bases lay in between. This CDR3 region has 11 residues. CDR3 sequence (DNA): TGCAGTGCTCAGGTTAGGGGAGGCTACACCTTC. Protein: CSAQVRGGYTF.

V usage is TRBV4-1 and J usage is TRBJ1-5; 7 bases map to TRBD1. There are 15 residues in the CDR3. V lost 3 bases, J lost 5 bases, and 7 bases stayed unmatched. The germline gives CDR1 MGHRA, CDR2 YSYEKL. CDR3 sequence reads: CASSHHTGVDQPQHF. For the CDR3, the DNA is TGCGCCAGCAGCCATCACACAGGGGTCGATCAGCCCCAGCATTTT.

This clonotype was recorded a few times. J is TRBJ1-5 and V is TRBV27; D not certain. The germline V gene has CDR1 MNHEY and CDR2 SMNVEV (reference sequence). The CDR3 is 16 amino acids. Between the trimmed V and J ends, which lost 6 bases and 0 bases, there was a span of 15 bases. The chain's CDR3 is CASRQGRSHSNQPQHF. For the CDR3, the DNA is TGTGCCAGCAGGCAAGGGCGGTCACATAGCAATCAGCCCCAGCATTTT.

In DNA, the CDR3 is TGTGCCAGCAGGCCACTAGCGGGAGGGCCGGATAATGAGCAGTTCTTC. Encoded protein: CASRPLAGGPDNEQFF. The chain uses TRBV11-2 and TRBJ2-1; 13 nucleotides agree with TRBD2. With 6 bases clipped from V and 7 bases from J, the junction kept 9 bases outside the gene matches. The germline CDR1 and CDR2 sequences are SGHAT and FQNNGV. This CDR3 spans 16 amino acids.

The chain carries TRBV11-2 and TRBJ1-2; D unresolved. The length of the CDR3 is 14 residues. Trimming took 0 bases from V and 2 from J, leaving 7 bases between them. Germline values: CDR1 SGHAT, CDR2 FQNNGV. The CDR3 loop reads CASSLEFGNYGYTF. The CDR3, as DNA: TGTGCCAGCAGCTTAGAGTTCGGAAACTATGGCTACACCTTC.

The gene calls are TRBV2 and TRBJ1-2; D call uncertain. Germline CDR1 is SNHLY and CDR2 is FYNNEI. Trimming pared 3 bases from V and 13 bases from J, leaving 6 bases between. The CDR3 covers 9 residues. CDR3 amino acids: CASSEPPTF. The CDR3 DNA reads TGTGCCAGCAGTGAGCCCCCCACCTTC.

Concerning this clonotype: An end of the junction differs from the germline gene, which may be a read error. The V gene is TRBV9, the J gene TRBJ1-2; D might be TRBD1 (5 bases). Germline V CDR1 and CDR2: SGDLS, YYNGEE. This CDR3 is built from 15 residues. In DNA, the CDR3 is TGTGCCAGCAGCCTAAGTGTGGGGCAGGACTATGGCTACCCCTTC. Residues: CASSLSVGQDYGYPF. The full variable domain, rest sourced from reference TRBV9 and TRBJ1-2, is DSGVTQTPKHLITATGQRVTLRCSPRSGDLSVYWYQQSLDQGLQFLIQYYNGEERAKGNILERFSAQQFPDLHSELNLSSLELGDSALYFCASSLSVGQDYGYPFGSGTRLTVV.

A few counts support this clonotype. The chain links TRBV29-1 to TRBJ1-1, with a tentative D call TRBD1 (5 bases). CDR1 SQVTM and CDR2 ANQGSEA come from the germline V gene. V was shortened by 2 bases and J by 1 base, with 8 bases between the two germline ends. The length of the CDR3 is 13 residues. The CDR3 DNA sequence: TGCAGCGTTGAACACGGACAGAACACTGAAGCTTTCTTT. Translation gives CSVEHGQNTEAFF.

This clonotype was counted ten times or more. The chain links TRBV6-2 or TRBV6-3 to TRBJ2-1, with TRBD2 matching over 10 bases. The J segment lost 3 bases and the V segment lost 6 bases, leaving 5 bases of the junction unmatched. The germline CDR1 and CDR2 sequences are MNHEY and SVGEGT. The CDR3 has 15 amino acids. For the CDR3, the DNA is TGTGCCAGCAGCCCGGGGACTAGCGACTACAATGAGCAGTTCTTC. It specifies CASSPGTSDYNEQFF.

The chain uses TRBV25-1 and TRBJ1-5; no definite D call. There are 14 residues in the CDR3. Between the trimmed V and J ends, which lost 3 bases and 0 bases, there was a span of 6 bases. From germline, CDR1 is MGHDK and CDR2 SYGVNS. CDR3 bases: TGTGCCAGCAGTGACATATATAGCAATCAGCCCCAGCATTTT. Translated: CASSDIYSNQPQHF.

This clonotype was seen a few times. The CDR3 here is CASSGRGGYQPQHF. The CDR3 DNA reads TGTGCCAGCAGCGGCCGCGGCGGTTATCAGCCCCAGCATTTT. The chain is built from TRBV7-2 and TRBJ1-5; D uncertain. Per germline, CDR1 SGHTA and CDR2 FQGNSA. The CDR3 consists of 14 residues. The V end was cut by 5 bases, the J end by 5 bases, with 13 bases between.

V gene TRBV6-6 combines with J gene TRBJ2-7; 8 bases match TRBD1. The CDR3 has 14 residues. Germline V lookup: CDR1 MNHNY, CDR2 SVGAGI (reference sequence). The trim removed 5 bases at V and 2 bases at J, leaving 5 bases unmatched. In nucleotides, the CDR3 is TGTGCCAGCAGTGGGACAGGCGGAACCTACGAGCAGTACTTC. It specifies CASSGTGGTYEQYF.

The CDR3, as DNA: TGTGCCAGCAGCTTACTGCCAAATCAGCCCCAGCATTTT. It codes for CASSLLPNQPQHF. The genes are TRBV7-3 and TRBJ1-5; no definite D call. This CDR3 spans 13 amino acids. Per germline, CDR1 SGHTA and CDR2 FQGTGA. V dropped 2 bases and J dropped 4 bases, with 6 bases sitting between them. The full variable domain, rest sourced from reference TRBV7-3 and TRBJ1-5, is GAGVSQTPSNKVTEKGKYVELRCDPISGHTALYWYRQSLGQGPEFLIYFQGTGAADDSGLPNDRFFAVRPEGSVSTLKIQRTERGDSAVYLCASSLLPNQPQHFGDGTRLSIL.

This clonotype has only a few counts. This chain links TRBV3-1 with TRBJ2-7; TRBD2 might be the D (6 bases). Per germline, CDR1 LGHDT and CDR2 YNNKEL (reference sequence). CDR3 size: 14 residues. Between the trimmed V and J ends, which lost 4 bases and 4 bases, there was a span of 14 bases. The CDR3 DNA is TGTGCCAGCAGCCGACTTAGCGGAGAGTACGAGCAGTACTTC. This codes for CASSRLSGEYEQYF.

The chain links TRBV19 to TRBJ2-2; tentatively, D is TRBD2 (5 bases). This CDR3 spans 13 amino acids. V shed 5 bases and J shed 6 bases, with 10 bases lying between them. The V gene's germline CDR1 is LNHDA and CDR2 SQIVND (reference sequence). CDR3 region: CASSLASPGELFF. CDR3 in DNA: TGTGCCAGTAGTCTTGCTAGCCCCGGGGAGCTGTTTTTT. Variable domain in full (rest from reference TRBV19 and TRBJ2-2): DGGITQSPKYLFRKEGQNVTLSCEQNLNHDAMYWYRQDPGQGLRLIYYSQIVNDFQKGDIAEGYSVSREKKESFPLTVTSAQKNPTAFYLCASSLASPGELFFGEGSRLTVL.

This clonotype turned up a few times. The CDR3, as DNA: TGTGCCAGCAGCCCCCGGCGAACAGGGACTGAAGCTTTCTTT. As protein: CASSPRRTGTEAFF. J is TRBJ1-1 and V is TRBV3-1; weak D call: TRBD1 (6 bases). V was cut by 4 bases and J by 5 bases, with 14 bases left in between. The CDR3 length is 14 residues. CDR1 and CDR2 (germline): LGHDT, YNNKEL (reference sequence).

The gene calls are TRBV7-3 and TRBJ1-2; weak D call: TRBD1 (6 bases). The germline V gene encodes CDR1 SGHTA and CDR2 FQGTGA. The V and J ends lost 0 bases and 8 bases respectively, with 16 bases between them. The CDR3 has 15 amino acids. This CDR3 reads CASSLTGDNLWGYTF. The CDR3 DNA is TGTGCCAGCAGCTTAACAGGGGACAATTTGTGGGGCTACACCTTC. Drawing the rest from reference TRBV7-3 and TRBJ1-2, the complete variable domain is GAGVSQTPSNKVTEKGKYVELRCDPISGHTALYWYRQSLGQGPEFLIYFQGTGAADDSGLPNDRFFAVRPEGSVSTLKIQRTERGDSAVYLCASSLTGDNLWGYTFGSGTRLTVV.

This clonotype was counted many times. Here the CDR3 reads CASSPRGRNTEAFF. The CDR3 nucleotides are TGTGCCAGCAGCCCGCGGGGTAGGAACACTGAAGCTTTCTTT. This sequence joins TRBV3-1 and TRBJ1-1; D gene ambiguous. V lost 4 bases and J lost 1, with 10 bases in between. CDR1 and CDR2 (germline): LGHDT, YNNKEL (reference sequence). The CDR3 runs 14 residues.

This sequence joins TRBV12-3 or TRBV12-4 and TRBJ2-7; no clear D gene. The length of the CDR3 is 12 residues. The V gene lost 5 bases and the J gene lost 0 bases, with 5 bases spanning the gap. CDR3 coding DNA: TGTGCCAGCAGTGTGGTCTCCTACGAGCAGTACTTC. It is translated as CASSVVSYEQYF.

This clonotype was seen only a few times. V usage is TRBV20-1 and J usage is TRBJ2-3, with TRBD2 as a possible D gene (6 bases). Germline V gene data show CDR1 as DFQATT and CDR2 as SNEGSKA (reference sequence). This CDR3 contains 13 residues. CDR3 in DNA: TGCAGCCCTAGAGCGGGCCTCACAGATACGCAGTATTTT. Translated: CSPRAGLTDTQYF.

Concerning this clonotype itself: The junction shows a germline mismatch at one end, possibly a read error. The chain uses TRBV20-1 and TRBJ2-2, with TRBD2 matching over 11 bases. The CDR3 consists of 16 residues. The germline CDR1 and CDR2 sequences are DFQATT and SNEGSKA (reference sequence). The CDR3 reads CSARDVASGRTGEPFF. CDR3 DNA sequence: TGCAGTGCTAGAGATGTGGCTAGCGGGAGGACCGGGGAGCCGTTTTTT.